The following is a TCR beta chain sequence with its context. The CDR3 runs 12 residues. Trimming cost V 7 bases and J 4 bases, with 10 bases left between them. The V gene's germline CDR1 is SNHLY and CDR2 FYNNEI. These data are taken from a study of T cell responses to AZD1222 COVID-19 vaccine. Sequencing was performed with immunoSEQ multiplex PCR; in TCRdb, only in-frame clones are kept and a portion is missing. The table includes roughly 97,000 clones, around 89% detected once. This sequence originates from an adult in good health. The chain links TRBV2 to TRBJ2-5, with D unresolved. The input for sequencing was peripheral blood, taken on day 0 of AZD1222 vaccination. CDR3 sequence (DNA): TGTGCCAGCACTGGGGTTTCAGAGACCCAGTACTTC. Translated, it gives CASTGVSETQYF.